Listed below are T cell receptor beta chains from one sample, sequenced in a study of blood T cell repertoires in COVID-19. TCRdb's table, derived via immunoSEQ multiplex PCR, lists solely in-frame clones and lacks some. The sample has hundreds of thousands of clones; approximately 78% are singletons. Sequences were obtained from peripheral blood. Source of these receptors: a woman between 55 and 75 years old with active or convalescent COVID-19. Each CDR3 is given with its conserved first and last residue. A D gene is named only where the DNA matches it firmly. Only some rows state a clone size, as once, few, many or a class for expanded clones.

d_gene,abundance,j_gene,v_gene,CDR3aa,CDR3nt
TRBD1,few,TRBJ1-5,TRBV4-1,CASSQDGTGVQPQHF,TGCGCCAGCAGCCAAGATGGGACAGGAGTACAGCCCCAGCATTTT
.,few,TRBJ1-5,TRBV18,CASSPRGGPKEPQHF,TGTGCCAGCTCACCACGGGGGGGGCCCAAGGAGCCCCAGCATTTT
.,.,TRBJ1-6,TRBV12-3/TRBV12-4,CASSLSRNSPLHF,TGTGCCAGCAGTTTATCCCGTAATTCACCCCTCCACTTT
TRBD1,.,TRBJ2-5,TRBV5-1,CASGASAVRGPAETQYF,TGCGCCAGCGGGGCAAGCGCTGTCAGGGGGCCGGCAGAGACCCAGTACTTC
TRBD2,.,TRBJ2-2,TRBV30,CAWSSLAALGGELFF,TGTGCCTGGAGTTCCCTAGCGGCGCTGGGCGGGGAGCTGTTTTTT
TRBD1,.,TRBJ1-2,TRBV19,CASSISGTGNYGYTF,TGTGCCAGTAGTATTTCAGGGACAGGGAACTATGGCTACACCTTC
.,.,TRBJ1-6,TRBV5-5,CASSSGANSPLHF,TGTGCCAGCAGCAGCGGGGCTAATTCACCCCTCCACTTT
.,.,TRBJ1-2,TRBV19,CASSIGWQGYGYTF,TGTGCCAGTAGTATCGGGTGGCAGGGCTATGGCTACACCTTC
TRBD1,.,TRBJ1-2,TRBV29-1,CSGVGQGNYGYTF,TGCAGCGGGGTGGGACAGGGGAACTATGGCTACACCTTC
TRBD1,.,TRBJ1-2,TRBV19,CASSIPGQGLYGYTF,TGTGCCAGTAGTATCCCGGGACAGGGACTCTATGGCTACACCTTC
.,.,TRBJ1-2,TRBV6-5,CASRTGLNYGYTF,TGTGCCAGCAGGACAGGCCTTAACTATGGCTACACCTTC
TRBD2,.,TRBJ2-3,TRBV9,CASSLSLLAGGRDTQYF,TGTGCCAGCAGCCTGAGCCTACTAGCGGGGGGGCGAGATACGCAGTATTTT
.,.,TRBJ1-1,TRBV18,CASSRGEPYTEAFF,TGTGCCAGCTCAAGGGGCGAACCCTACACTGAAGCTTTCTTT
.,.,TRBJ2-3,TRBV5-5,CASSLGGLASTDTQYF,TGTGCCAGCAGCTTGGGGGGACTTGCGAGCACAGATACGCAGTATTTT
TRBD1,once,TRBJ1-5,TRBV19,CASSIPLYGTGIGQPQHF,TGTGCCAGTAGTATACCCCTGTACGGGACAGGGATAGGGCAGCCCCAGCATTTT
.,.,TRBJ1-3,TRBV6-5,CASSHEAGSRNTIYF,TGTGCCAGCAGTCACGAGGCGGGAAGTAGGAACACCATATATTTT
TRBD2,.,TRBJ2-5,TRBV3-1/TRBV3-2,CASSQAGEETQYF,TGTGCCAGCAGCCAGGCGGGGGAAGAGACCCAGTACTTC
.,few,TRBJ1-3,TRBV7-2,CASSLEHRNTIYF,TGTGCCAGCAGCTTAGAGCACCGAAACACCATATATTTT
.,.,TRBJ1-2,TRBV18,CASSPGRGPYGYTF,TGTGCCAGCTCACCAGGGCGGGGGCCCTATGGCTACACCTTC
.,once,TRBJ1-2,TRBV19,CASSLTGPSGSGYTF,TGTGCCAGTAGCCTTACAGGGCCCTCCGGGTCTGGCTACACCTTC
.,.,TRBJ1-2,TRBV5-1,CASSLGQGGGPNYGYTF,TGCGCCAGCAGCTTAGGGCAGGGAGGTGGGCCTAACTATGGCTACACCTTC
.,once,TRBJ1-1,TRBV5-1,CASSLASWSGTEAFF,TGCGCCAGCAGCTTGGCCTCCTGGTCCGGCACTGAAGCTTTCTTT
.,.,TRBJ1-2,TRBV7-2,CASSFGGAGNYGYTF,TGTGCCAGCAGCTTTGGGGGGGCCGGGAACTATGGCTACACCTTC
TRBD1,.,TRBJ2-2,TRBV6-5,CASSSPGQPTGELFF,TGTGCCAGCAGCTCCCCGGGACAGCCCACCGGGGAGCTGTTTTTT
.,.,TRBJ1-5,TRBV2,CASSEVGGIQPQHF,TGTGCCAGCAGTGAAGTGGGGGGGATTCAGCCCCAGCATTTT
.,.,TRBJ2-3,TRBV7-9,CASSSFSGLSTDTQYF,TGTGCCAGCAGCTCCTTTAGCGGTCTCAGCACAGATACGCAGTATTTT
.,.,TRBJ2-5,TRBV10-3,CAISDQGGEKETQYF,TGTGCCATCAGTGATCAGGGTGGGGAAAAAGAGACCCAGTACTTC
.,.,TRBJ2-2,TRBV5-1,CASSYGGNTGELFF,TGCGCCAGCAGCTATGGAGGGAACACCGGGGAGCTGTTTTTT
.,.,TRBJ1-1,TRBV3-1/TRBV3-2,CASSPRERRIEAFF,TGTGCCAGCAGCCCTAGGGAGAGACGAATCGAAGCTTTCTTT
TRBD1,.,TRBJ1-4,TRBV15,CATSSGWGQGDEKLFF,TGTGCCACCAGCAGTGGCTGGGGACAGGGGGATGAAAAACTGTTTTTT
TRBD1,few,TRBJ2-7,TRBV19,CASSTIPGQGGNEQYF,TGTGCCAGTAGTACAATCCCGGGACAGGGAGGTAACGAGCAGTACTTC
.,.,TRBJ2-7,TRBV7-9,CASSLGRGYEQYF,TGTGCCAGCAGCTTAGGCAGGGGCTACGAGCAGTACTTC
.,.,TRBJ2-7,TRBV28,CASSSTGSTYEQYF,TGTGCCAGCAGTTCGACAGGAAGCACTTACGAGCAGTACTTC
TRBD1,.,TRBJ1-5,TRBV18,CASSSAQGAGQPQHF,TGTGCCAGCTCTTCCGCTCAGGGGGCTGGTCAGCCCCAGCATTTT
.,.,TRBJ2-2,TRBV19,CASRAGPNTGELFF,TGTGCCAGTAGAGCGGGCCCGAACACCGGGGAGCTGTTTTTT
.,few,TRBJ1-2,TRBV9,CASSVEREGVGGYTF,TGTGCCAGCAGCGTAGAACGAGAGGGAGTTGGTGGCTACACCTTC
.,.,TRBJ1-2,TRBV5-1,CASSSGSNYGYTF,TGCGCCAGCAGTTCGGGGTCTAACTATGGCTACACCTTC
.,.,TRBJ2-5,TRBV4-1,CASSPNRLARGETQYF,TGCGCCAGCAGCCCGAACCGGCTAGCACGTGGCGAGACCCAGTACTTC
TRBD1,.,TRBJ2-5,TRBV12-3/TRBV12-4,CASSWGQETQYF,TGTGCCAGCAGTTGGGGACAGGAGACCCAGTACTTC
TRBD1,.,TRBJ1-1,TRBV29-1,CSVLGTGGEAFF,TGCAGCGTGCTCGGGACAGGGGGCGAAGCTTTCTTT
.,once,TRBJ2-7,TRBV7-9,CASSSPLGARYEQYF,TGTGCCAGCAGCAGTCCTTTGGGGGCACGCTACGAGCAGTACTTC
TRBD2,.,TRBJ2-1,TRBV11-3,CASSPKGIAGPDEQFF,TGTGCCAGCAGTCCAAAGGGGATAGCGGGGCCCGATGAGCAGTTCTTC
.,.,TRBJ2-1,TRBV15,CATSRDKVQFYNEQFF,TGTGCCACCAGCAGAGATAAGGTACAGTTCTACAATGAGCAGTTCTTC
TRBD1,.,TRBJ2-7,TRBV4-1,CASSLGQGQPDYEQYF,TGCGCCAGCAGCCTAGGACAGGGACAACCGGACTACGAGCAGTACTTC
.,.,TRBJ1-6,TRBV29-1,CSVGSGNSPLHF,TGCAGCGTTGGATCGGGGAATTCACCCCTCCACTTT